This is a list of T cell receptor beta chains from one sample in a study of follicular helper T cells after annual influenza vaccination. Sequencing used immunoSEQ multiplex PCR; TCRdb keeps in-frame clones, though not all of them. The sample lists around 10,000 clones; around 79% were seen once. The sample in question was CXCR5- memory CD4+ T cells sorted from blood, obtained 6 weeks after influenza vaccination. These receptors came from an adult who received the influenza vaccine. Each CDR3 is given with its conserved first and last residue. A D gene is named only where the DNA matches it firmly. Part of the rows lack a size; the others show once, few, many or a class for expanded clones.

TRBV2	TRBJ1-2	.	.	TGTGCCAGCAGTGAAGCGGAACTGAAGAACTATGGCTACACCTTC	CASSEAELKNYGYTF
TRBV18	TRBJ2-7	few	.	TGTGCCAGCTCACCACCAGGGAACTACGAGCAGTACTTC	CASSPPGNYEQYF
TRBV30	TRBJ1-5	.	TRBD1	TGTGCCTGGAGTGTACCATGGGGACAGGGGGCCATTTTTCGCAATCAGCCCCAGCATTTT	CAWSVPWGQGAIFRNQPQHF
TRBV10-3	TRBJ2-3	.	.	TGTGCCATCAGTGAGCGGGTCACGAGCACAGATACGCAGTATTTT	CAISERVTSTDTQYF
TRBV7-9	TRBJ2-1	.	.	TGTGCCAGCAGCCGAGCCCAAGGACCATACAATGAGCAGTTCTTC	CASSRAQGPYNEQFF
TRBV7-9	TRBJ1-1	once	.	TGTGCCAGCAGCTTAGTTCGTATTTCGGGATCTGAAGCTTTCTTT	CASSLVRISGSEAFF
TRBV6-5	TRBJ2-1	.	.	TGTGCCAGCAGGCCACGGGACGCCCGATGGAGTGAGCAGTTCTTC	CASRPRDARWSEQFF
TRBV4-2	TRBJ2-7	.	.	TGTGCCAGCAGCCAAGAGAGGGGGGGGCCGAGTAAGCAGTACTTC	CASSQERGGPSKQYF
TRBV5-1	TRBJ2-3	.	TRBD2	TGCGCCAGCAGCCGGGTAGCGGGGGGGCCAGAAGATACGCAGTATTTT	CASSRVAGGPEDTQYF
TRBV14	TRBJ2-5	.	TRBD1	TGTGCCAGCAGCCAAGACAGGGGGCTAATTGAGACCCAGTACTTC	CASSQDRGLIETQYF
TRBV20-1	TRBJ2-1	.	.	TGCAGTGCTGCAGGCGGGAATCAGTTCTTC	CSAAGGNQFF
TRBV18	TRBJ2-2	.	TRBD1	TGTGCCAGCTCACTCAAGTCCAACAGGGGGTTGAACACCGGGGAGCTGTTTTTT	CASSLKSNRGLNTGELFF
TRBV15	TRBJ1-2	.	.	TGTGCCACCAGCAGAGGAACGGGGATAGGGGGCTACACCTTC	CATSRGTGIGGYTF
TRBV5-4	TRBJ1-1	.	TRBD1	TGTGCCAGCAGCAAGGGAGGGACAGGGATGAACACTGAAGCTTTCTTT	CASSKGGTGMNTEAFF
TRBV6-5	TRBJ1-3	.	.	TGTGCCAGTGTAGGGACTAGCTCTGGAAACACCATATATTTT	CASVGTSSGNTIYF
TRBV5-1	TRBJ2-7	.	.	TGCGCCAGCAGCTTGAGCACATCATCCTACGAGCAGTACTTC	CASSLSTSSYEQYF
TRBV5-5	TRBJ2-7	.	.	TGTGCCAGCAGCTTGACTGGACTGATCTACGAGCAGTACTTC	CASSLTGLIYEQYF
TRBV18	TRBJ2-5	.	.	TGTGCCAGCTCACCACTGCCGGCAGGGGATCGTCAAGAGACCCAGTACTTC	CASSPLPAGDRQETQYF
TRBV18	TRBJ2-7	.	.	TGTGCCAGCTCACCAGGGGAACTCGAGCAGTACTTC	CASSPGELEQYF
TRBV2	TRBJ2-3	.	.	TGTGCCAGCAGTGTTTCAGATACGCAGTATTTT	CASSVSDTQYF
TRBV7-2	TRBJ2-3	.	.	TGTGCCAGCAGCTTGGGAGATGGGGAGCAGTATTTT	CASSLGDGEQYF
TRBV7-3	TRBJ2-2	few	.	TGTGCCAGCAGCCCCGGACCCCCCGGCGGGGAGCTGTTTTTT	CASSPGPPGGELFF
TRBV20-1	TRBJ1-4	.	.	TGCAGTGCCGGGGAGGAAAAACTGTTTTTT	CSAGEEKLFF
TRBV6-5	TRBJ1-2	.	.	TGTGCCAGCAGTTATAGAGGGGATGGCTACACCTTC	CASSYRGDGYTF
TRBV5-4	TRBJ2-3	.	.	TGTGCCAGCAGCTCTGGGACTCTCCTTTACAAGGATACGCAGTATTTT	CASSSGTLLYKDTQYF
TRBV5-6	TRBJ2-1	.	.	TGTGCCAGCAGCTTCCCCGGGGCCCGCAATGAGCAGTTCTTC	CASSFPGARNEQFF
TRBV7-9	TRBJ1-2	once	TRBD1	TGTGCCAGCAGCAACAGGGGACATAACAACTATGGCTACACCTTC	CASSNRGHNNYGYTF
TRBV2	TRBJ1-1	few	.	TGTGCCCTCTACCCGGGGAGAACTGAAGCTTTCTTT	CALYPGRTEAFF
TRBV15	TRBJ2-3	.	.	TGTGCCACCAGCAGAGGGGACGGGGGTGCCGGAGATACGCAGTATTTT	CATSRGDGGAGDTQYF
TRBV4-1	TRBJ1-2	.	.	TGCGCCAGCAGCCAAATCCGGGGGGGACAAACTCTAGGATATGGCTACACCTTC	CASSQIRGGQTLGYGYTF
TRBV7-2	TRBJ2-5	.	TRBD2	TGTGCCAGCAGCCGGACTAGCGGGGCGGTAGAGACCCAGTACTTC	CASSRTSGAVETQYF
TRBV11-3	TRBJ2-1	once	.	TGTGCCAGCAGCTCAGGCGGGGTTGCCTACAATGAGCAGTTCTTC	CASSSGGVAYNEQFF
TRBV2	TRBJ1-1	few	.	TGTGCCAGCAGTGTTAGACAGTTGGTTGAAGCTTTCTTT	CASSVRQLVEAFF
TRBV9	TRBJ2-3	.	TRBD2	TGTGCCAGCAGTAACGGGATAGCGGGGGCCCGATCGATTAGCACAGATACGCAGTATTTT	CASSNGIAGARSISTDTQYF
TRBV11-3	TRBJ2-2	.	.	TGTGCCAGCACTCGGAGGCCGCGGAACACCGGGGAGCTGTTTTTT	CASTRRPRNTGELFF
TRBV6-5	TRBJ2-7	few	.	TGTGCCAGCAGTCACAGGGCCCCCTACGAGCAGTACTTC	CASSHRAPYEQYF
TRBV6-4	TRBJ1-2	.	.	TGTGCCAACCCCCTTCAGCCCCTGGGCTATGGCTACACCTTC	CANPLQPLGYGYTF
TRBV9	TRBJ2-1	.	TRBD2	TGTGCCAGCAGCGTAGCTCCATTAGCGGCCGCGGGGGGTGAGCAGTTCTTC	CASSVAPLAAAGGEQFF
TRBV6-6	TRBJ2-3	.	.	TGTGCCAGCAGAAAGACCTGGGGCGCAGATACGCAGTATTTT	CASRKTWGADTQYF
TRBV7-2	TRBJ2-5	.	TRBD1	TGTGCCAGCAGCTTAGGGGACAGGGGGCGAGAGACCCAGTACTTC	CASSLGDRGRETQYF
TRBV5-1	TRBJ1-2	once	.	TGCGCCAGCAGCGTCGGTCAGGGCTATGGCTACACCTTC	CASSVGQGYGYTF
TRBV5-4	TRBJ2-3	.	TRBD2	TGTGCCAGCAGGGCCGGGACTAGCGGGGCTAGCACAGATACGCAGTATTTT	CASRAGTSGASTDTQYF
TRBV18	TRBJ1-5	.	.	TGTGCCAGCTCACCGTCGGGACGGTCTGCCTATCAGCCCCAGCATTTT	CASSPSGRSAYQPQHF
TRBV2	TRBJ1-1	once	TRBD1	TGTGCCAGCAGTGAAGAGACAGGGGACACTGAAGCTTTCTTT	CASSEETGDTEAFF
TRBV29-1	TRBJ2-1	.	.	TGCAGCGTTGCAACACTACTCCTCAATGAGCAGTTCTTC	CSVATLLLNEQFF